This record looks at one T cell receptor (beta chain) sequence and its context. Germline V gives CDR1 SGHTA, CDR2 FQGNSA. The CDR3 length is 16 residues. Between the trimmed V and J ends, which lost 3 bases and 2 bases, there was a span of 16 bases. As processed by the authors: From reference gene primer amplification, estimates of nucleated cell counts were derived. Repertoires were generated with immunoSEQ multiplex PCR, while TCRdb's copy carries only in-frame clones and drops some. That table gives V, J and clone size, and the DNA gave D and trimming. The sample has some 20,000 clones, 85% seen once. This record belongs to a study of blood T cell repertoires in COVID-19. Study overall: Whether acute or convalescent, the COVID-19 samples came from the United States, Italy and Spain. T cells, B-cell-depleted T cells, or PBMCs provided the cDNA or gDNA that served as material.

V and J are TRBV7-2 and TRBJ1-2, with D unresolved. The source of this sequence is an older man with acute or convalescent COVID-19. Sequencing was carried out using peripheral blood. The CDR3 coding sequence is TGTGCCAGCAGCTTGATCCACCTTGGCAAGAACTATGGCTACACCTTC. As protein: CASSLIHLGKNYGYTF.